This T cell receptor beta chain came from a study of blood T cell repertoires in COVID-19. Study overall: Samples representing acute and convalescent COVID-19 were sourced from the United States, Italy and Spain. Sample material is recorded as cDNA or gDNA derived from T cells, B-cell-depleted T cells, or PBMCs.

The V segment lost 4 bases and the J segment 1 base; nucleotides outside the gene matches: 3. Germline CDR1 reads SGHDT; CDR2 reads YYEEEE. The CDR3 is made up of 14 amino acids. TCRdb keeps only in-frame clones here, not all; method: immunoSEQ multiplex PCR. Among 160,000 or so clones, about 90% were seen once, and the ten largest hold approximately 4%. The rearrangement uses TRBV5-6 and TRBJ1-1, with 8 bases identical to TRBD1. This sequence was found in an older woman with acute or convalescent COVID-19. Sequenced material: peripheral blood. The CDR3 is CASSPGTGNTEAFF. The CDR3 nucleotides are TGTGCCAGCAGCCCGGGGACAGGGAACACTGAAGCTTTCTTT.